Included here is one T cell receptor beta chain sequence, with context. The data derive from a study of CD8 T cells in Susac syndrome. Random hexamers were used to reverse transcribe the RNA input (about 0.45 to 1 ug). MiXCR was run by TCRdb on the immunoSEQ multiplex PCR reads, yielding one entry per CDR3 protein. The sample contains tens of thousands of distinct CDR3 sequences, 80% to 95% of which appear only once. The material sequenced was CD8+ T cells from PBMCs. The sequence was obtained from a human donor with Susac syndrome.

This chain's CDR3 is CSARKDLGEQFF. CDR3 in DNA: TGCAGTGCTAGAAAGGACCTTGGTGAGCAGTTCTTC. The V call is TRBV20-1, the J call TRBJ2-1; D gene unclear. Germline CDR1 DFQATT, CDR2 SNEGSKA (reference sequence). There are 12 residues in the CDR3. V shed 2 bases and J shed 9 bases, with 11 bases lying between them.